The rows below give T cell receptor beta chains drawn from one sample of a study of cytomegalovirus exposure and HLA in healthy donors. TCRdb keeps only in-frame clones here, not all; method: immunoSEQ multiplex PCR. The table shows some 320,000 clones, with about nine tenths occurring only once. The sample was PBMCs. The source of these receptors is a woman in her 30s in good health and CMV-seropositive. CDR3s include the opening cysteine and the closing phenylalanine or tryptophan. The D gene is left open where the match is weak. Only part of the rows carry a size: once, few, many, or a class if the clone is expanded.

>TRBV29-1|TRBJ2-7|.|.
CSVDETGGGYEQYF
TGCAGCGTTGACGAAACAGGGGGGGGATACGAGCAGTACTTC
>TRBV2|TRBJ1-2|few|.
CASRGGSAGYGYTF
TGTGCCAGTAGAGGAGGGAGCGCCGGCTATGGCTACACCTTC
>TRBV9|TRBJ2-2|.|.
CASSVTGAVTGELFF
TGTGCCAGCAGCGTTACCGGGGCCGTCACCGGGGAGCTGTTTTTT
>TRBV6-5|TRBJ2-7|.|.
CASSPRGSYEQYF
TGTGCCAGCAGCCCCCGAGGCTCCTACGAGCAGTACTTC
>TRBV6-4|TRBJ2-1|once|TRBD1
CASSEGQGSYNEQFF
TGTGCCAGCAGCGAAGGACAGGGTTCCTACAATGAGCAGTTCTTC
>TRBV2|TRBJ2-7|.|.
CASSNRAYEQYF
TGTGCCAGCAGCAACAGGGCGTACGAGCAGTACTTC
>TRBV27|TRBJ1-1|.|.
CASSRRRDTEAFF
TGTGCCAGCAGCCGCCGTCGGGACACTGAAGCTTTCTTT
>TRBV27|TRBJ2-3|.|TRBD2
CASSLILAGTTDTQYF
TGTGCCAGCAGTTTGATACTAGCGGGAACCACAGATACGCAGTATTTT
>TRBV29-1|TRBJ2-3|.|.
CSVDSQSTDTQYF
TGCAGCGTTGATAGCCAGAGCACAGATACGCAGTATTTT
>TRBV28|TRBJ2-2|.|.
CASSSGTSGELFF
TGTGCCAGCAGTTCCGGGACAAGCGGGGAGCTGTTTTTT
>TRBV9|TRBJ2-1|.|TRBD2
CASSATSGNYNEQFF
TGTGCCAGCAGCGCTACTAGCGGGAACTACAATGAGCAGTTCTTC
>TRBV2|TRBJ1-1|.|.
CASSEWGGPDTEAFF
TGTGCCAGCAGTGAGTGGGGCGGGCCAGACACTGAAGCTTTCTTT
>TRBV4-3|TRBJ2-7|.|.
CASSQDRGSRAYEQYF
TGCGCCAGCAGCCAAGATAGGGGGTCCCGAGCCTACGAGCAGTACTTC
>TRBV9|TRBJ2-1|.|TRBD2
CASSAGTSGTSYNEQFF
TGTGCCAGCAGCGCCGGGACTAGCGGGACATCCTACAATGAGCAGTTCTTC
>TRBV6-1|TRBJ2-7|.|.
CASSEDGRYEQYF
TGTGCCAGCAGTGAAGATGGGAGGTACGAGCAGTACTTC
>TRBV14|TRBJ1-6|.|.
CASSQVSVVYSPLHF
TGTGCCAGCAGCCAAGTTTCGGTTGTTTATTCACCCCTCCACTTT
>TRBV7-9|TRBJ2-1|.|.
CASRDTGYNEQFF
TGTGCCAGCAGGGACACTGGATACAATGAGCAGTTCTTC
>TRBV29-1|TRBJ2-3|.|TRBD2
CSVIAGVLADTQYF
TGCAGCGTCATAGCGGGAGTGTTGGCAGATACGCAGTATTTT
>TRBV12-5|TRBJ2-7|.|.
CASGLLGAREQYF
TGTGCTAGTGGTTTACTGGGGGCGCGAGAGCAGTACTTC
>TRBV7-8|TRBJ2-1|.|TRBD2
CASSPRLAGGHNEQFF
TGTGCCAGCAGCCCACGACTAGCGGGAGGGCACAATGAGCAGTTCTTC
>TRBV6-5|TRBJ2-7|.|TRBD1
CASSRGQGTYEQYF
TGTGCCAGCAGCCGCGGACAGGGAACCTACGAGCAGTACTTC
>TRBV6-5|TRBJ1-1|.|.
CASSRTENTEAFF
TGTGCCAGCAGCCGGACAGAGAACACTGAAGCTTTCTTT
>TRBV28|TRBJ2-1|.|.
CASSLSLGGEEKFF
TGTGCCAGCAGTTTAAGCCTGGGTGGGGAGGAGAAGTTCTTC
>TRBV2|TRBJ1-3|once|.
CASGLDSGNTIYF
TGTGCCAGCGGGCTGGACTCTGGAAACACCATATATTTT
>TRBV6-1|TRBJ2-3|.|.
CASRRGAADTQYF
TGTGCCAGCAGGCGTGGGGCGGCAGATACGCAGTATTTT
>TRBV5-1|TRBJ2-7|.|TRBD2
CASSLALTSGSYEQYF
TGCGCCAGCAGCTTGGCCTTGACTAGCGGTTCATACGAGCAGTACTTC
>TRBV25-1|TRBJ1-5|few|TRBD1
CASSESGQGNQPQHF
TGTGCCAGCAGTGAATCGGGACAGGGCAATCAGCCCCAGCATTTT
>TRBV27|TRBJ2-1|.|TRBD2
CASSPMGRESPNEQFF
TGTGCCAGCAGTCCCATGGGGCGGGAGTCCCCCAATGAGCAGTTCTTC
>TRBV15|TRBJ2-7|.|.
CATSRDRGLIAYEQYF
TGTGCCACCAGCAGAGACAGGGGATTAATAGCCTACGAGCAGTACTTC
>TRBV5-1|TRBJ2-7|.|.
CASSRDKSYEQYF
TGCGCCAGCAGCAGGGACAAGAGCTACGAGCAGTACTTC
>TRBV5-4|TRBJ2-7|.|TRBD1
CASSRGQGSYEQYF
TGTGCCAGCAGCAGGGGACAGGGATCCTACGAGCAGTACTTC
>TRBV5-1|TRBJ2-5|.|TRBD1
CASSLGTGGIKRETQYF
TGCGCCAGCAGCTTGGGGACAGGGGGGATAAAAAGAGAGACCCAGTACTTC
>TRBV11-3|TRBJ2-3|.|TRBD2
CASSLRVSGTSGATDTQYF
TGTGCCAGCAGCTTACGGGTGTCCGGGACTAGCGGGGCTACAGATACGCAGTATTTT
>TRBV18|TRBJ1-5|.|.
CASSPGGYQPQHF
TGTGCCAGCTCACCTGGGGGGTATCAGCCCCAGCATTTT
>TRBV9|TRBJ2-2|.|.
CASSVRGEGYLNTGELFF
TGTGCCAGCAGCGTAAGGGGGGAGGGATACTTGAACACCGGGGAGCTGTTTTTT
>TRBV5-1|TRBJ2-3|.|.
CARESNMETFGTDTQYF
TGCGCCAGGGAAAGCAACATGGAGACGTTCGGCACAGATACGCAGTATTTT
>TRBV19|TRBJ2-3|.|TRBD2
CASSPTSGNTDTQYF
TGTGCCAGTAGTCCTACTAGCGGGAACACAGATACGCAGTATTTT
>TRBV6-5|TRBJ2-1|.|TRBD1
CASTPGQGLYNEQFF
TGTGCCAGCACCCCTGGACAGGGCCTATACAATGAGCAGTTCTTC
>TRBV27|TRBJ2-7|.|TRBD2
CASSPAGTSGGYEQYF
TGTGCCAGCAGTCCGGCCGGGACTAGCGGGGGGTACGAGCAGTACTTC
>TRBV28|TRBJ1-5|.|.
CASSLSGTGATNQPQHF
TGTGCCAGCAGTTTATCTGGGACCGGAGCCACCAATCAGCCCCAGCATTTT
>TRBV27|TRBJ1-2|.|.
CASSLRQTNYGYTF
TGTGCCAGCAGTTTACGACAGACTAACTATGGCTACACCTTC
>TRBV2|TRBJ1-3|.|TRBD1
CASSRDRGALLGNTIYF
TGTGCCAGCAGTCGGGACAGGGGGGCCCTACTTGGAAACACCATATATTTT
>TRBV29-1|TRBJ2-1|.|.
CSGGHLRNEQFF
TGCAGCGGGGGACACCTTAGGAATGAGCAGTTCTTC
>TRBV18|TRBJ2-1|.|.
CASSKNEQFF
TGTGCCAGCTCCAAGAATGAGCAGTTCTTC